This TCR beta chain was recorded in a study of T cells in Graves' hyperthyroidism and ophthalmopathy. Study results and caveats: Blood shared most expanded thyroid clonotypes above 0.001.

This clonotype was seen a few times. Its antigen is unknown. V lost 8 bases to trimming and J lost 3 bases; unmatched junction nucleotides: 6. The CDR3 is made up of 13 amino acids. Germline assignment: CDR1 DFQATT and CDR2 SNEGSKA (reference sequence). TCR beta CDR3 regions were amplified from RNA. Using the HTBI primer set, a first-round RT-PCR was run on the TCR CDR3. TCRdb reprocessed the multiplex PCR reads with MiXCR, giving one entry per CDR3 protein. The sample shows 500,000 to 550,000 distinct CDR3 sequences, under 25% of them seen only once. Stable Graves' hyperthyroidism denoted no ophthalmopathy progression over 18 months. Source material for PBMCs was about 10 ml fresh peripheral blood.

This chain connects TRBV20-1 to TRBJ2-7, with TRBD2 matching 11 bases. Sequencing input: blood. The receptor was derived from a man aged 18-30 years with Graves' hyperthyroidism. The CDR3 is CSIIAGGDYEQYF. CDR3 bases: TGCAGTATTATAGCGGGGGGGGACTACGAGCAGTACTTC.